The TCR beta chain described here comes from a study of human T cells and chemical hapten exposure. Time point indicated: patch test 3, about 24 weeks after DPC sensitization. Treatment in this sample: therapeutic diphenylcyclopropenone sensitization with weekly scalp DPC. TCRdb re-called the RACE reads with MiXCR, one entry per CDR3 protein. This sample has about 190,000 distinct CDR3 sequences, with around 23% found just once. Germline values: CDR1 DFQATT, CDR2 SNEGSKA (reference sequence). The CDR3 runs 14 residues. The V and J ends lost 5 bases and 5 bases, in that order; junction bases with no gene match: 9.

Sample: whole blood, taken in connection with sensitization to the hapten diphenylcyclopropenone (DPC). The origin of this receptor is a woman aged 40 to 50 with alopecia areata. Some clones in this sample may be carry-over from other donors' samples. V is TRBV20-1 and J is TRBJ2-5; 9 positions match TRBD1. The CDR3 region has the DNA TGCAGTGCTGACCGATCGGGACAGGGCGAGACCCAGTACTTC. This codes for CSADRSGQGETQYF.